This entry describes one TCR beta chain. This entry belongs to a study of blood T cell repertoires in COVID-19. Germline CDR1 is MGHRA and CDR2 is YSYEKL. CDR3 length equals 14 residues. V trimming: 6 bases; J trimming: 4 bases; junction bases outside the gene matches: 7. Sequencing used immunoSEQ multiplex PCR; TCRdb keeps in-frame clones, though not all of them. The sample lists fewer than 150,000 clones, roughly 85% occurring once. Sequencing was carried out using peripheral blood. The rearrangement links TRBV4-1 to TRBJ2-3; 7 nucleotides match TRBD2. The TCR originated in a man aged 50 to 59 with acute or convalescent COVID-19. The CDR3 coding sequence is TGCGCCAGCAGTAGCGGGTTGTTCGCAGATACGCAGTATTTT. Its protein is CASSSGLFADTQYF.